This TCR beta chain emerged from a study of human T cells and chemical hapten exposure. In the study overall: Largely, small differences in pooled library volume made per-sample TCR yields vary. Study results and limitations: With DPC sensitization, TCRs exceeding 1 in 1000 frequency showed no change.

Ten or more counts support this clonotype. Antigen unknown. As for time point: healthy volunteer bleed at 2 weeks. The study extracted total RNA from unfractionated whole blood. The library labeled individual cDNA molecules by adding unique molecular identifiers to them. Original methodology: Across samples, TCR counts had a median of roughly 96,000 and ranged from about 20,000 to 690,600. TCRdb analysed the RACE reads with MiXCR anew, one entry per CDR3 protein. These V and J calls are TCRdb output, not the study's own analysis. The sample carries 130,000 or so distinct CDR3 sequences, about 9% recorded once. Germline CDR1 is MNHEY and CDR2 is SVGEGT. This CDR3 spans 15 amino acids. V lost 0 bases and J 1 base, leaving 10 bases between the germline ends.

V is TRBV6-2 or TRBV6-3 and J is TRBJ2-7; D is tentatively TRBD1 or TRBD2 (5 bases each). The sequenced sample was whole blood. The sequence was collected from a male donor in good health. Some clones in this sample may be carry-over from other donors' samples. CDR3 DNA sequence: TGTGCCAGCAGTTACTCGGGGGATTCTTCCTACGAGCAGTACTTC. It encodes CASSYSGDSSYEQYF.